Below, 9 T cell receptor beta chains from the same sample are listed, as sequenced in a study of blood T cell repertoires in COVID-19. The method was immunoSEQ multiplex PCR; TCRdb's version includes in-frame clones alone and lacks a portion of them. The table lists more than 250,000 clones, more than 75% of them singletons. The sequenced sample was peripheral blood. All receptors come from a man in his fifties with active or convalescent COVID-19.

The V and J genes are TRBV10-3 and TRBJ2-1; no clear D gene. The CDR3 has 14 residues. Per the germline V gene, CDR1 is ENHRY and CDR2 is SYGVKD. Deletions cut 10 bases from V and 4 bases from J, with 17 bases between. CDR3 sequence reads: CATAAEPLYNEQFF. In DNA, the CDR3 is TGTGCCACCGCCGCGGAGCCCCTATACAATGAGCAGTTCTTC.

This chain connects TRBV2 to TRBJ1-2; D is undetermined. The V gene lost 3 bases and the J gene lost 1 base, with 6 bases spanning the gap. Germline V gives CDR1 SNHLY, CDR2 FYNNEI. This CDR3 comprises 13 residues. The CDR3 sequence is CASSDSVNYGYTF. CDR3 in DNA: TGTGCCAGCAGTGATTCTGTTAACTATGGCTACACCTTC. Complete variable domain (other parts from reference TRBV2 and TRBJ1-2): EPEVTQTPSHQVTQMGQEVILRCVPISNHLYFYWYRQILGQKVEFLVSFYNNEISEKSEIFDDQFSVERPDGSNFTLKIRSTKLEDSAMYFCASSDSVNYGYTFGSGTRLTVV.

The gene calls are TRBV30 and TRBJ1-4, with TRBD1 identical over 7 bases. The V gene's germline CDR1 is GTSNPN and CDR2 SVGIG (reference sequence). The V segment lost 2 bases and the J segment 8 bases; nucleotides outside the gene matches: 5. The CDR3 loop spans 13 amino acids. The CDR3 spells CAWSTGAREKLFF. The CDR3 nucleotides are TGTGCCTGGAGTACAGGGGCACGCGAAAAACTGTTTTTT.

This clone was seen only once. The V and J genes are TRBV10-1 and TRBJ1-1; 8 positions agree with TRBD1. V was clipped by 0 bases and J by 4 bases; unmatched bases: 4. The CDR3 contains 15 residues. The V gene's germline CDR1 is WNHNN and CDR2 SYGVQD (reference sequence). CDR3 bases: TGCGCCAGCAGTGAGTCGACAGGGGCCGGCACTGAAGCTTTCTTT. Translated: CASSESTGAGTEAFF.

The V call is TRBV7-2, the J call TRBJ2-7; 8 bases are shared with TRBD1. Germline V CDR1 and CDR2: SGHTA, FQGNSA. This CDR3 spans 16 amino acids. The J segment lost 3 bases and the V segment lost 3 bases, leaving 10 bases of the junction unmatched. CDR3 region: CASSFLADRARYEQYF. CDR3 bases: TGTGCCAGCAGCTTCCTTGCGGACAGGGCTCGCTACGAGCAGTACTTC.

The J gene is TRBJ2-1, the V gene TRBV7-8, with D maybe TRBD2 (6 bases). CDR1 is SGHVS, CDR2 FQNEAQ, per germline. The CDR3 consists of 15 residues. V lost 1 base and J lost 7, with 14 bases in between. CDR3 protein: CASSLGDGGWNEQFF. The CDR3 DNA reads as TGTGCCAGCAGCTTAGGGGATGGGGGGTGGAATGAGCAGTTCTTC.

This clone appeared a single time. The J gene is TRBJ2-7, the V gene TRBV28; TRBD1 is a possible D gene (6 bases). CDR1 and CDR2 (germline): MDHEN, SYDVKM. With 2 bases removed from V and 2 bases from J, the gap between germline ends came to 13 bases. The CDR3 sequence is 15 residues long. The DNA of the CDR3 is TGTGCCAGCAGTTTAATTGGACAGCAAGCCTACGAGCAGTACTTC. Protein: CASSLIGQQAYEQYF.

The V and J genes are TRBV4-2 and TRBJ1-3; D is perhaps TRBD1 (5 bases). Trimming cost V 4 bases and J 0 bases, with 16 bases left between them. Per the germline V gene, CDR1 is LGHNA and CDR2 is YNFKEQ. This CDR3 region has 17 residues. The CDR3 DNA reads as TGTGCCAGCAGCCTGTCTGACAGAAGTTTCTCTGGAAACACCATATATTTT. Translation gives CASSLSDRSFSGNTIYF.

This clone appeared a few times. The genes are TRBV4-3 and TRBJ2-3; D ambiguous. The CDR3 spans 13 residues. Deletions cut 3 bases from V and 6 bases from J, with 10 bases between. Germline V gives CDR1 LGHNA, CDR2 YSLEER. The CDR3 sequence is CASSHHNGDTQYF. CDR3 nucleotide sequence: TGCGCCAGCAGCCATCACAACGGGGATACGCAGTATTTT.